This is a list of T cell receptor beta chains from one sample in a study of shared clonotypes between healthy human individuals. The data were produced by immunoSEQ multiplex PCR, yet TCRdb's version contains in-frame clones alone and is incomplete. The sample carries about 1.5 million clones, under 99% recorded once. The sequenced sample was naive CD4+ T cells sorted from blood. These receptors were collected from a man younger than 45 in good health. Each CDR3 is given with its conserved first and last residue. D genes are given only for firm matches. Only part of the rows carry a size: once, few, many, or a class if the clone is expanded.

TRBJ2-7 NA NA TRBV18 CASSPPLVQSYEQYF TGTGCCAGCTCACCACCTCTAGTTCAGTCCTACGAGCAGTACTTC
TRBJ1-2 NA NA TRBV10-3 CAISAKGHGYTF TGTGCCATCAGTGCGAAAGGGCATGGCTACACCTTC
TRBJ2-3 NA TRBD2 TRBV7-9 CASSLGAGGPVDTQYF TGTGCCAGCAGCTTAGGAGCGGGAGGGCCGGTAGATACGCAGTATTTT
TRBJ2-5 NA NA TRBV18 CASSPSTAEETQYF TGTGCCAGCTCACCTTCGACCGCCGAAGAGACCCAGTACTTC
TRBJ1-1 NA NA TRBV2 CASRGSRQHNTEAFF TGTGCCAGCAGGGGGTCGAGACAGCACAACACTGAAGCTTTCTTT
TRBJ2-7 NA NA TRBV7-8 CASSLGRVREQYF TGTGCCAGCTCCCTCGGAAGGGTTCGGGAGCAGTACTTC
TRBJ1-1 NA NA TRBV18 CASSPSQPEAFF TGTGCCAGCTCACCTAGTCAACCCGAAGCTTTCTTT
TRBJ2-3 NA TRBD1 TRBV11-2 CASNKQGAGDTQYF TGTGCCAGCAACAAACAGGGGGCTGGAGATACGCAGTATTTT
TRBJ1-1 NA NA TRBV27 CASRPSGFVREAFF TGTGCCAGCAGGCCCTCTGGGTTTGTTAGGGAAGCTTTCTTT
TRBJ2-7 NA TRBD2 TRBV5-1 CASSLGLEAYEQYF TGCGCCAGCAGCCTCGGACTAGAGGCCTACGAGCAGTACTTC
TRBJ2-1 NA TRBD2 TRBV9 CASSPSGLAGGVEQFF TGTGCCAGCAGCCCCTCCGGACTAGCGGGAGGGGTTGAGCAGTTCTTC
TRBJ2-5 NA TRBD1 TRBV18 CASSPGTGSLETQYF TGTGCCAGCTCACCTGGGACAGGGAGCCTGGAGACCCAGTACTTC
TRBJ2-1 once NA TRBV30 CAWSVLWNTEQFF TGTGCCTGGAGTGTACTATGGAATACTGAGCAGTTCTTC